This T cell receptor (beta chain) was identified in a study of shared clonotypes between healthy human individuals. Regarding the study as a whole: When naive CD4 clonotypes were compared across a few donors, 4% to 5.5% were shared. A generally larger estimated richness was seen in naive subsets than in memory subsets.

This CDR3 is 13 amino acids long. The trim removed 2 bases at V and 9 bases at J, leaving 6 bases unmatched. Germline assignment: CDR1 SNHLY and CDR2 FYNNEI. Comment on this clone: Antigen: not known.

Produced via immunoSEQ multiplex PCR; TCRdb's table is partial and in-frame only. The sample includes millions of clones, more than 90% of them seen just once. Specimen: naive CD4+ T cells sorted from blood. The subset: CD45RA+ positively selected. The rearrangement joins TRBV2 to TRBJ2-7; 8 bases map to TRBD2. This receptor was taken from a man aged 18 to 30 in good health. The CDR3 DNA reads as TGTGCCAGCAGTGAACCGGGAGGGCCTTCGCAGTACTTC. Its translation: CASSEPGGPSQYF.